This T cell receptor (beta chain) emerged from a study of blood T cell repertoires in COVID-19. Whole-study context: The samples span acute and convalescent COVID-19 from the United States, Italy and Spain. Sample material is recorded as cDNA or gDNA derived from T cells, B-cell-depleted T cells, or PBMCs.

Here immunoSEQ multiplex PCR was the method, and the copy in TCRdb shows in-frame clones only, minus some. The sample has 200,000 to 250,000 clones; approximately 80% are singletons. Before being deemed recovered, Cohort 3 donors had two negative PCRs, clearance, or symptom resolution. Germline V CDR1 and CDR2: SGHTA, FQGTGA. The length of the CDR3 is 15 residues. J was trimmed by 8 bases and V by 5 bases; bases with no gene match: 9. The sequence was obtained from a man between 60 and 70 years old who had recovered from COVID-19. This rearrangement joins TRBV7-3 to TRBJ2-1; 10 bases map to TRBD2. The material sequenced was PBMCs or T cells enriched from blood (not recorded which). This CDR3 reads CASSLGHGTSDEQFF. CDR3 DNA sequence: TGTGCCAGCAGCCTCGGGCATGGGACTAGCGATGAGCAGTTCTTC. Drawing the rest from reference TRBV7-3 and TRBJ2-1, the complete variable domain is GAGVSQTPSNKVTEKGKYVELRCDPISGHTALYWYRQSLGQGPEFLIYFQGTGAADDSGLPNDRFFAVRPEGSVSTLKIQRTERGDSAVYLCASSLGHGTSDEQFFGPGTRLTVL.